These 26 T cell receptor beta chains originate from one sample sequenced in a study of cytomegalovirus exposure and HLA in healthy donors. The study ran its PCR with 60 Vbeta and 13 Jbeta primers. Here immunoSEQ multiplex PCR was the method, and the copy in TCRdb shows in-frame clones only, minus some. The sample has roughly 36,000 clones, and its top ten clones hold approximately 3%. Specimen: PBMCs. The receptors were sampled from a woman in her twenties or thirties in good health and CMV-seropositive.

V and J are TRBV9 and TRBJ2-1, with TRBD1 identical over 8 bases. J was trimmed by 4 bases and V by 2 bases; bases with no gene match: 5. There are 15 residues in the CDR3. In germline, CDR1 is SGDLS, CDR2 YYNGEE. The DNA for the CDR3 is TGTGCCAGCAGCGTCGGACAGGGAAGGTACAATGAGCAGTTCTTC. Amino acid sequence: CASSVGQGRYNEQFF.

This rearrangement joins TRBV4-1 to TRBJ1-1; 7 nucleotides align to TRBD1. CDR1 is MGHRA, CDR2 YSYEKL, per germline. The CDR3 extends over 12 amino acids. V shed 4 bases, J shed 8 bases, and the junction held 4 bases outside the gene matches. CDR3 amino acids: CASSPPGQEAFF. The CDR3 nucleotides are TGCGCCAGCAGCCCCCCGGGACAGGAAGCTTTCTTT.

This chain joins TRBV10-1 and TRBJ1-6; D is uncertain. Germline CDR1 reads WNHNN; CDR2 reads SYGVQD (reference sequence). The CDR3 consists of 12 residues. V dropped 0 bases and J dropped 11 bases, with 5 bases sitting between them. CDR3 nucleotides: TGCGCCAGCAGTGAGTCGAGTGCACCCCTCCACTTT. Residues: CASSESSAPLHF.

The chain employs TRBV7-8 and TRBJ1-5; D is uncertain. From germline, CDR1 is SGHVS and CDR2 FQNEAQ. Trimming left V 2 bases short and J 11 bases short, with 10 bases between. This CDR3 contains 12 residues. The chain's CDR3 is CASSLTRAAQHF. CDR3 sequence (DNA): TGTGCCAGCAGCTTAACGAGGGCGGCCCAGCATTTT.

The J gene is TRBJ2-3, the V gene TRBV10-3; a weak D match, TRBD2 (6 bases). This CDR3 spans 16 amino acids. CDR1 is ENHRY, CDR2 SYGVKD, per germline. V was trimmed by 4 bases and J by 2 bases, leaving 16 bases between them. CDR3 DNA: TGTGCCATCAGTGGCGAGAGGGGACTTTACACAGATACGCAGTATTTT. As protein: CAISGERGLYTDTQYF.

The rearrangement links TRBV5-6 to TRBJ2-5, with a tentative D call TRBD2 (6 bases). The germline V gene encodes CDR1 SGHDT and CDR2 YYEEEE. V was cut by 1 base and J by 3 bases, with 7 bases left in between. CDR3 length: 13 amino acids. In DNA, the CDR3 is TGTGCCAGCAGCTTGCCGGGGGAAGAGACCCAGTACTTC. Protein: CASSLPGEETQYF.

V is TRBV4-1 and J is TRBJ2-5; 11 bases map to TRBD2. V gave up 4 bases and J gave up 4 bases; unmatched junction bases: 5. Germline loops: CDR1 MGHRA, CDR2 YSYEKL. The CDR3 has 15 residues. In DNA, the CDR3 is TGCGCCAGCAGCCGACTAGCGGGGTCCATAGAGACCCAGTACTTC. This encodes CASSRLAGSIETQYF.

The CDR3 reads CASSEGGFYGYTF. The CDR3 bases are TGCGCCAGCAGTGAAGGGGGCTTCTATGGCTACACCTTC. The genes are TRBV4-1 and TRBJ1-2, with 7 bases identical to TRBD1. CDR3 length: 13 amino acids. J gave up 4 bases and V 6 bases, and 5 bases lay outside the gene matches. Germline CDR1 MGHRA, CDR2 YSYEKL.

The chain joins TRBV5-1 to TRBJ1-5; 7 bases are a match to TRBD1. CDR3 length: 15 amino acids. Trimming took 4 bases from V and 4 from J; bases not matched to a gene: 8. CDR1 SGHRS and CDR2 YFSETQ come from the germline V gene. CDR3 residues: CASSSTGTANQPQHF. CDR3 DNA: TGCGCCAGCAGCAGTACCGGGACAGCGAATCAGCCCCAGCATTTT.

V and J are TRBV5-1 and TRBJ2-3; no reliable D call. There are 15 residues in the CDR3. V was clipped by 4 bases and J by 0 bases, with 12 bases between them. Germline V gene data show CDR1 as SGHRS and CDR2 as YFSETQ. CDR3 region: CASSTSDWSTDTQYF. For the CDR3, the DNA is TGCGCCAGCAGCACGAGCGATTGGAGCACAGATACGCAGTATTTT.

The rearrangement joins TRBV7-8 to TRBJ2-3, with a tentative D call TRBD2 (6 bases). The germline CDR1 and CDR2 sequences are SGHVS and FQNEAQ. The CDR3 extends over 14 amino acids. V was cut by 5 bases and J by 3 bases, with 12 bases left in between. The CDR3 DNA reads TGTGCCAGCAGCCCACAACGGGGGACAGATACGCAGTATTTT. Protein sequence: CASSPQRGTDTQYF.

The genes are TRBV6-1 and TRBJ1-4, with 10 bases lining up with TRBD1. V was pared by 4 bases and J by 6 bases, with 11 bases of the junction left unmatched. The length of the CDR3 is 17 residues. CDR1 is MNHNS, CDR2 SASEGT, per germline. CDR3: CASSAFRTGGADEKLFF. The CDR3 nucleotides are TGTGCCAGCAGTGCATTCCGGACAGGGGGAGCAGATGAAAAACTGTTTTTT.

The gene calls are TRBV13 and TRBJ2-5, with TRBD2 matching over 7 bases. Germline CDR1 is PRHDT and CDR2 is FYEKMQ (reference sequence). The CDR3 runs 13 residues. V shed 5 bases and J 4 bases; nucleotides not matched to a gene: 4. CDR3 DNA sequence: TGTGCCAGCAGCCCGGGGGGTTCAGAGACCCAGTACTTC. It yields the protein CASSPGGSETQYF.

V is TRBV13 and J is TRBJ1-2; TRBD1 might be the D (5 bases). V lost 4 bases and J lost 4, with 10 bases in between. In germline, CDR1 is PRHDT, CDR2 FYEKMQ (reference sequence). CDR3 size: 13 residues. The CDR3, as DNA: TGTGCCAGCAGCTCGACAGAGAGCTATGGCTACACCTTC. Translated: CASSSTESYGYTF.

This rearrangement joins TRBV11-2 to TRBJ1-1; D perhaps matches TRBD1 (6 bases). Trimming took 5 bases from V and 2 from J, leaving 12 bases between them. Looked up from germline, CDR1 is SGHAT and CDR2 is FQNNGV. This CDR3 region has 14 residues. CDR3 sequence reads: CASSTTGINTEAFF. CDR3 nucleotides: TGTGCCAGCAGCACCACAGGGATCAACACTGAAGCTTTCTTT.

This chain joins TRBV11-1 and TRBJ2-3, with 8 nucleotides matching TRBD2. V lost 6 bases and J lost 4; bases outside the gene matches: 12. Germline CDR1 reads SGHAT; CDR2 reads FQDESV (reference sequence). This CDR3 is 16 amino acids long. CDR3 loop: CASRSLGRGGSDTQYF. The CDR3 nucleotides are TGTGCCAGCAGATCATTAGGTCGGGGGGGCTCAGATACGCAGTATTTT.

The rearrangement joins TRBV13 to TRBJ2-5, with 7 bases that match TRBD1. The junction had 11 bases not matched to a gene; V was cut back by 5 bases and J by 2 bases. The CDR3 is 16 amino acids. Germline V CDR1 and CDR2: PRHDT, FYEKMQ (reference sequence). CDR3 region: CASSPIPGQTQETQYF. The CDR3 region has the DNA TGTGCCAGCAGCCCAATTCCGGGACAGACGCAAGAGACCCAGTACTTC.

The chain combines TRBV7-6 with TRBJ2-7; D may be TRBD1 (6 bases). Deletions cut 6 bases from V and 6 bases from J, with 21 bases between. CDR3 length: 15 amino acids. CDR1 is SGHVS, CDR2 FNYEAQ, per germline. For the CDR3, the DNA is TGTGCCAGCAGTCCGACTTTTATGACAGGCGGCGAGCAGTACTTC. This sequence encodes CASSPTFMTGGEQYF.

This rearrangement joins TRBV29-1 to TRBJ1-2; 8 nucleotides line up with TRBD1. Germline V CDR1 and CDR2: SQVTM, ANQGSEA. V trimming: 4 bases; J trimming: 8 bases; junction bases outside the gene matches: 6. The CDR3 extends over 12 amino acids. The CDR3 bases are TGCAGCGTTGTACAGGGGGGGGAGGGCTACACCTTC. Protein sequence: CSVVQGGEGYTF.

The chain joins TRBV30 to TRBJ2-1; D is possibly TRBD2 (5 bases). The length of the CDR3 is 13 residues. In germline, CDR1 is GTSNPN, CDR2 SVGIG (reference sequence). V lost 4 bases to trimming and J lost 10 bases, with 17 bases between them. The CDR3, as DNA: TGTGCCTGGACCCAGCGGCCGGTGGGAGAGCAGTTCTTC. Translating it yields CAWTQRPVGEQFF.

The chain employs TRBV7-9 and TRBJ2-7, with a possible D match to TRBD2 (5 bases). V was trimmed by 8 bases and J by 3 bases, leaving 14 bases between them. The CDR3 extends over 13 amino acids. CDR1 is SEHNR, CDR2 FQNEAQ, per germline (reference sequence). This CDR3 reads CASDREWGYEQYF. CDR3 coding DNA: TGTGCCAGCGATCGGGAATGGGGCTACGAGCAGTACTTC.

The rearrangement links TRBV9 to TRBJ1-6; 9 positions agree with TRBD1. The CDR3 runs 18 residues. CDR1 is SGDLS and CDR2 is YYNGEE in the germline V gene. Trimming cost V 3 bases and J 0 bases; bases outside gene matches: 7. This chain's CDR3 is CASSGSGTGSSYNSPLHF. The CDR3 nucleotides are TGTGCCAGCAGCGGTTCCGGGACAGGGAGCTCCTATAATTCACCCCTCCACTTT.

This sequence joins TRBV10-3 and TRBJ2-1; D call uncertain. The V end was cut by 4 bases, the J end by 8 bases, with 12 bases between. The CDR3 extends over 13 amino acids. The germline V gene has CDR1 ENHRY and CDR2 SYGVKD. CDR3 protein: CAISGMAADEQFF. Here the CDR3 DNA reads TGTGCCATCAGTGGAATGGCCGCCGATGAGCAGTTCTTC.

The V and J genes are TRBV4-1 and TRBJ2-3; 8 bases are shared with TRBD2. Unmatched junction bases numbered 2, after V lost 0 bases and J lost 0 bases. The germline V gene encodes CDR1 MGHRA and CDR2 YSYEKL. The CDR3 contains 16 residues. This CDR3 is CASSQELAVSTDTQYF. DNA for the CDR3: TGCGCCAGCAGCCAAGAACTAGCGGTTAGCACAGATACGCAGTATTTT.

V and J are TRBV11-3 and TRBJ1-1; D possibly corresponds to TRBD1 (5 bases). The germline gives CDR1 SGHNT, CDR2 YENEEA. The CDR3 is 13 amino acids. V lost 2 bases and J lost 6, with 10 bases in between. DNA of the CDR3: TGTGCCAGCAGCTTATCAGGGTACGCTGAAGCTTTCTTT. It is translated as CASSLSGYAEAFF.

The CDR3 DNA follows: TGTGCCAGCAGCCGACAGGGCACTAATGAAAAACTGTTTTTT. This encodes CASSRQGTNEKLFF. V gene TRBV6-6 combines with J gene TRBJ1-4, with 7 bases that match TRBD1. This CDR3 spans 14 amino acids. V lost 6 bases and J lost 2; bases outside the gene matches: 3. The germline CDR1 and CDR2 sequences are MNHNY and SVGAGI (reference sequence).